This T cell receptor (beta chain) was captured in a study of blood T cell repertoires in COVID-19. Overall study context: COVID-19 samples, acute and convalescent, were from the United States, Italy and Spain. Sources were T cells, B-cell-depleted T cells, or PBMCs; the material itself was cDNA or gDNA.

As handled by the study authors: Reference gene primer amplification gave estimated nucleated cell counts. Repertoires were generated with immunoSEQ multiplex PCR, while TCRdb's copy carries only in-frame clones and drops some. Clone size and the V and J calls come from that table; the DNA yielded D and trimming. The sample lists some 74,000 clones; 75% to 85% were seen once. CDR1 is MDHEN, CDR2 SYDVKM, per germline. Trimming cost V 2 bases and J 0 bases; bases outside gene matches: 8. The CDR3 length is 17 residues. This clone was detected only once. Source material: peripheral blood. J is TRBJ2-3 and V is TRBV28; 7 positions agree with TRBD2. The clonotype comes from a man older than 75 with acute or convalescent COVID-19. The CDR3 sequence: CASSLGRAPSSTDTQYF. The CDR3 coding sequence is TGTGCCAGCAGTTTAGGGAGGGCCCCCTCAAGCACAGATACGCAGTATTTT.